The clone carrying this T cell receptor beta chain was seen a handful of times. The antigen is undetermined. The data derive from a study of T cells after yellow fever vaccination. One entry per CDR3 protein, called by TCRdb with MiXCR from the 5' RACE reads. The sample has fewer than 400,000 distinct CDR3 sequences; roughly 10% are singletons. Germline-derived CDR1 and CDR2 are SGHTA and FQGNSA. This CDR3 region has 15 residues. V was clipped by 2 bases and J by 5 bases, with 12 bases between them. General observations from the study: Boosting was followed by the reappearance of most primary-vaccination clones (approximately 97% CD4, about 90% CD8).

This specimen was CD4+ T cells sorted from PBMCs, taken 45 days after the yellow fever booster vaccination. This TCR derives from a man younger than 35 who received the YFV17D yellow fever vaccine. The chain couples TRBV7-2 to TRBJ1-4; D is unclear. CDR3 sequence reads: CASSLHRTENEKLFF. Here the CDR3 DNA reads TGTGCCAGCAGCTTACACCGTACAGAAAATGAAAAACTGTTTTTT.